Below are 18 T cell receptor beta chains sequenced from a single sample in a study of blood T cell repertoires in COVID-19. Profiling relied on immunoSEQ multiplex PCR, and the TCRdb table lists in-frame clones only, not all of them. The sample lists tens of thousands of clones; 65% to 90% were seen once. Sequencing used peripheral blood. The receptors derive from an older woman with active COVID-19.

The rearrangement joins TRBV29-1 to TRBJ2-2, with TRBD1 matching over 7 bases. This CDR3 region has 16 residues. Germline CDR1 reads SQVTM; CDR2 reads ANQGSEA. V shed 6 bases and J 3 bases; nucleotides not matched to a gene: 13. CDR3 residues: CSVSTGTARYTGELFF. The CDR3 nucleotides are TGCAGCGTCTCAACCGGGACAGCTCGGTACACCGGGGAGCTGTTTTTT.

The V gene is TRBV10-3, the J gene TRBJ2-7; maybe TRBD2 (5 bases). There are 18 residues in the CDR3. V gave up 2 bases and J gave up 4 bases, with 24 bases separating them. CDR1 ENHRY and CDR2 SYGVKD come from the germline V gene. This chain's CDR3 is CAISEGAIGGPTGYEQYF. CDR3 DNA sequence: TGTGCCATCAGTGAGGGTGCGATAGGCGGGCCGACCGGGTACGAGCAGTACTTC.

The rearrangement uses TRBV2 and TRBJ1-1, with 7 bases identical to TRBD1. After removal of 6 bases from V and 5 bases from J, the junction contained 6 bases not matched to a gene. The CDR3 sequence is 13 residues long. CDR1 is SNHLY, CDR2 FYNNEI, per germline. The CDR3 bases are TGTGCCAGCAGGATACAGGGGAGTACTGAAGCTTTCTTT. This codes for CASRIQGSTEAFF. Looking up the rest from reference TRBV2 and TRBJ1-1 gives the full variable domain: EPEVTQTPSHQVTQMGQEVILRCVPISNHLYFYWYRQILGQKVEFLVSFYNNEISEKSEIFDDQFSVERPDGSNFTLKIRSTKLEDSAMYFCASRIQGSTEAFFGQGTRLTVV.

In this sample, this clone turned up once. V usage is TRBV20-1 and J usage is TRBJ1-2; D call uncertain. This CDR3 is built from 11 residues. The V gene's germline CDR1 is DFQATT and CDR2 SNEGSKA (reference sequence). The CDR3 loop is CRGFSNYGYTF. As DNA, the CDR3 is TGCAGGGGCTTTTCTAACTATGGCTACACCTTC.

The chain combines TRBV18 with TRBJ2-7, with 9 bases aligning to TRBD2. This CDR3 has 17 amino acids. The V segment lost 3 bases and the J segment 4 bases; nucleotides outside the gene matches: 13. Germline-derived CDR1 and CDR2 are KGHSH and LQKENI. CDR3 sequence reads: CASSPAGGGQTLYEQYF. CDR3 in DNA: TGTGCCAGCTCACCGGCGGGAGGGGGACAGACACTTTACGAGCAGTACTTC.

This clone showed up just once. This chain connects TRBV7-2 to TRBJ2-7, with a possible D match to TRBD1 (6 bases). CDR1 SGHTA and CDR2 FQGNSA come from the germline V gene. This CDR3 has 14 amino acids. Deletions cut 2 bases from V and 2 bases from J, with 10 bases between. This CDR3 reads CASSLQGNTYEQYF. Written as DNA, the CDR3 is TGTGCCAGCAGCTTACAGGGGAATACCTACGAGCAGTACTTC.

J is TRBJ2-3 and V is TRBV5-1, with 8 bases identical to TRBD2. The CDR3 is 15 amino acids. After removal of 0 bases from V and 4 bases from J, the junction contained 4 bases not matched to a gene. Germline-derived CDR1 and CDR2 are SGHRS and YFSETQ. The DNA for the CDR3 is TGCGCCAGCAGCTTGGGTAGCGGGGAGGCAGATACGCAGTATTTT. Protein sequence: CASSLGSGEADTQYF.

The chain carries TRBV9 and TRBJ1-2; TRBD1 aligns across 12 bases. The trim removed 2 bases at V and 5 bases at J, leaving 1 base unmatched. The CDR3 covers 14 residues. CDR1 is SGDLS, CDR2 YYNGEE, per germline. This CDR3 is CASSVGQGAYGYTF. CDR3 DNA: TGTGCCAGCAGCGTGGGACAGGGGGCGTATGGCTACACCTTC.

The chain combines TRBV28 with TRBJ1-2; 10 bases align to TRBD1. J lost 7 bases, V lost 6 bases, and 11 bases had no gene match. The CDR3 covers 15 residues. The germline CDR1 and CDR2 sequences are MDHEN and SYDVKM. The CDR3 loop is CASRAMTGGAGGYTF. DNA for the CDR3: TGTGCCAGCAGGGCAATGACAGGGGGCGCAGGTGGCTACACCTTC.

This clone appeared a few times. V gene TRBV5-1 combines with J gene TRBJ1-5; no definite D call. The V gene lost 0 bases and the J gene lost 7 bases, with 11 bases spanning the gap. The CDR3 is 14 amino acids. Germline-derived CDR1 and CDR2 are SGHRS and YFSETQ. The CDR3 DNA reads TGCGCCAGCAGCTTGGGCCGGGGTGGCCAGCCCCAGCATTTT. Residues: CASSLGRGGQPQHF.

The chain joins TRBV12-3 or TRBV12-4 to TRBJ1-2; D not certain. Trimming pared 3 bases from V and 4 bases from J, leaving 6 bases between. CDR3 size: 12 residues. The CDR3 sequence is CASSLSRYGYTF. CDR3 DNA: TGTGCCAGCAGTTTGTCCCGCTATGGCTACACCTTC.

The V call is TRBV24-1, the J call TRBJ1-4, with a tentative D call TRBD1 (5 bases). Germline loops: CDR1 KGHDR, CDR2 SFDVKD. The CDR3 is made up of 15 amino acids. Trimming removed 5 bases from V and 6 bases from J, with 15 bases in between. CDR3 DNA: TGTGCCACCAGTGCAGGGCGATGGCCCGATGAAAAACTGTTTTTT. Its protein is CATSAGRWPDEKLFF.

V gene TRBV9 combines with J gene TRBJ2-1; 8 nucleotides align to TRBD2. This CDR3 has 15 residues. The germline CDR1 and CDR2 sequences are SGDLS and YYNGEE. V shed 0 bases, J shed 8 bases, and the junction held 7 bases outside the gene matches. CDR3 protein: CASSVASGRPYEQFF. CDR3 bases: TGTGCCAGCAGCGTAGCCAGCGGGAGACCGTATGAGCAGTTCTTC.

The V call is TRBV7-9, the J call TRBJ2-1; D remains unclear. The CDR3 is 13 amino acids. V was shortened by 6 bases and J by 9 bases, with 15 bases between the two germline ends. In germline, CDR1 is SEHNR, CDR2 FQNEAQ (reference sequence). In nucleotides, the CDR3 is TGTGCCAGCAGTCCCAATCCTTTTAGTGAGCAGTTCTTC. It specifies CASSPNPFSEQFF.

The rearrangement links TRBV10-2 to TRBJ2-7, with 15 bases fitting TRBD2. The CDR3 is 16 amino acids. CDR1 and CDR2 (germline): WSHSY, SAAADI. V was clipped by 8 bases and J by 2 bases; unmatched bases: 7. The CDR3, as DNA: TGCGCCAGCGCCCGGGGACTAGCGGGAGGCCCCTACGAGCAGTACTTC. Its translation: CASARGLAGGPYEQYF.

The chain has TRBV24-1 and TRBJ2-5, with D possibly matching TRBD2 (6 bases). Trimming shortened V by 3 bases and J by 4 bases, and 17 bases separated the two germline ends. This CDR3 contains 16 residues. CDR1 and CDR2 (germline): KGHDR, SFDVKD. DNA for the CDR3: TGTGCCACCAGTGATGGTATCACTAGCCTTCCAGAGACCCAGTACTTC. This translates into CATSDGITSLPETQYF.

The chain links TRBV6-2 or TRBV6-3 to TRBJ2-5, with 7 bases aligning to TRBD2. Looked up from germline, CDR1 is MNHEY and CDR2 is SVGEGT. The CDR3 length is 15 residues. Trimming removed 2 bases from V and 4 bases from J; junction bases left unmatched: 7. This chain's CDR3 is CASSYGGGRSETQYF. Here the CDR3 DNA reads TGTGCCAGCAGTTACGGCGGCGGGAGATCAGAGACCCAGTACTTC.

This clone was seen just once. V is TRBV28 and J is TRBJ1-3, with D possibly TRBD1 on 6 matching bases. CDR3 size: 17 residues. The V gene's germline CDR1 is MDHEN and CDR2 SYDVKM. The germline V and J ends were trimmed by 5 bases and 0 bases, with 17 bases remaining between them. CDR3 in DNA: TGTGCCAGCAGTACTTACGGGACATACAGCTCTGGAAACACCATATATTTT. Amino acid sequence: CASSTYGTYSSGNTIYF. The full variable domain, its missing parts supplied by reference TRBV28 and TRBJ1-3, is DVKVTQSSRYLVKRTGEKVFLECVQDMDHENMFWYRQDPGLGLRLIYFSYDVKMKEKGDIPEGYSVSREKKERFSLILESASTNQTSMYLCASSTYGTYSSGNTIYFGEGSWLTVV.